This entry lists 26 T cell receptor beta chains sequenced from one sample in a study of OX40 agonist ivuxolimab in advanced cancers. This table comes from immunoSEQ multiplex PCR, and its TCRdb copy is limited to in-frame clones, with some not included. The repertoire holds fewer than 80,000 clones, about 86% seen once, with roughly 0.75% in the top ten. Source: CD4+ or CD8+ T cells sorted from blood, taken in a trial of the OX40 agonist ivuxolimab. The receptors derive from an adult with an advanced solid tumor such as melanoma, head and neck, liver or kidney cancer.

CDR3 in amino acids: CASSFRRMNTEAFF. In nucleotides, the CDR3 is TGTGCCAGCAGTTTTCGGCGGATGAACACTGAAGCTTTCTTT. The rearrangement links TRBV27 to TRBJ1-1; no firm D call. Germline loops: CDR1 MNHEY, CDR2 SMNVEV (reference sequence). The V end lost 3 bases, the J end lost 0 bases, and 8 bases lay between the germline ends. The CDR3 consists of 14 residues.

This chain connects TRBV5-1 to TRBJ1-4; maybe TRBD1 (6 bases). Germline lookup yields CDR1 SGHRS and CDR2 YFSETQ. This CDR3 is 14 amino acids long. The V end lost 2 bases, the J end lost 6 bases, and 11 bases lay between the germline ends. Here the CDR3 DNA reads TGCGCCAGCAGCTTACAGGGTCGGTATGAAAAACTGTTTTTT. It codes for CASSLQGRYEKLFF.

A single count supports this clone. This chain uses TRBV29-1 with TRBJ2-2, with 13 bases fitting TRBD2. From germline, CDR1 is SQVTM and CDR2 ANQGSEA. V shed 7 bases, J shed 4 bases, and the junction held 3 bases outside the gene matches. This CDR3 has 14 amino acids. CDR3 sequence: CSARTSGSTGELFF. As DNA, the CDR3 is TGCAGCGCACGGACTAGCGGGAGCACCGGGGAGCTGTTTTTT.

This chain uses TRBV18 with TRBJ2-3, with D possibly being TRBD2 (6 bases). Trimming removed 6 bases from V and 0 bases from J, with 10 bases in between. Per the germline V gene, CDR1 is KGHSH and CDR2 is LQKENI. The length of the CDR3 is 14 residues. The CDR3 region is CASSAGSSTDTQYF. CDR3 bases: TGTGCCAGCTCGGCGGGGAGTAGCACAGATACGCAGTATTTT.

This sequence joins TRBV11-2 and TRBJ2-7, with 9 bases matching TRBD2. This CDR3 contains 16 residues. Trimming cost V 5 bases and J 2 bases; bases outside gene matches: 10. Looked up from germline, CDR1 is SGHAT and CDR2 is FQNNGV. CDR3 bases: TGTGCCAGCAGCCCCGGGGCTAGCGGGGCTGCCTACGAGCAGTACTTC. It encodes CASSPGASGAAYEQYF.

The chain employs TRBV6-1 and TRBJ1-1; 8 bases agree with TRBD1. Germline V gene data show CDR1 as MNHNS and CDR2 as SASEGT. J lost 3 bases, V lost 5 bases, and 5 bases had no gene match. The CDR3 totals 14 residues. The CDR3 DNA follows: TGTGCCAGCAGTCGGACAGGGTGGGACACTGAAGCTTTCTTT. Its translation is CASSRTGWDTEAFF.

The V and J genes are TRBV28 and TRBJ2-7; TRBD1 aligns across 12 bases. The CDR3 loop spans 16 amino acids. CDR1 is MDHEN and CDR2 is SYDVKM in the germline V gene. The V gene end was trimmed by 5 bases and the J gene end by 3 bases; junction bases not matched to a gene: 8. The CDR3 nucleotides are TGTGCCAGCAGTCAAGGGACAGGGGGCTCAGACTACGAGCAGTACTTC. Encoded protein: CASSQGTGGSDYEQYF.

For the CDR3, the DNA is TGTGCCAGCAGCTTCGGACTAGCGGGAGCAGCCTACGAGCAGTACTTC. It specifies CASSFGLAGAAYEQYF. The chain recombines TRBV7-2 with TRBJ2-7, with 13 bases that match TRBD2. Germline loops: CDR1 SGHTA, CDR2 FQGNSA. The CDR3 loop spans 16 amino acids. Trimming at V came to 3 bases and at J to 2 bases, leaving 4 bases not matched to a gene.

The chain is built from TRBV5-8 and TRBJ1-4, with a possible D match to TRBD1 (5 bases). Trimming removed 4 bases at V and 3 bases at J, with 13 bases between. The CDR3 extends over 15 amino acids. Germline CDR1 SGHTS, CDR2 YDEGEE. CDR3 in DNA: TGTGCCAGCAGCCTTCTAGGGGAGGCTAATGAAAAACTGTTTTTT. Amino acid sequence: CASSLLGEANEKLFF.

This clone was detected only once. This chain links TRBV6-5 with TRBJ2-5; D unclear. V dropped 6 bases and J dropped 4 bases, with 15 bases sitting between them. The germline V gene has CDR1 MNHEY and CDR2 SVGAGI. This CDR3 comprises 14 residues. DNA for the CDR3: TGTGCCAGCAGCTCCCCGCCCAGAGGAGAGACCCAGTACTTC. Amino acid sequence: CASSSPPRGETQYF.

The J gene is TRBJ1-5, the V gene TRBV7-2, with a tentative D call TRBD1 (6 bases). V lost 4 bases, J lost 5 bases, and 15 bases lay in between. This CDR3 contains 15 residues. CDR1 is SGHTA, CDR2 FQGNSA, per germline. CDR3 nucleotide sequence: TGTGCCAGCAGCTACAGGGTTGGCCCGGATCAGCCCCAGCATTTT. Encoded protein: CASSYRVGPDQPQHF.

The chain has TRBV5-4 and TRBJ2-2; 13 nucleotides line up with TRBD2. The length of the CDR3 is 18 residues. Germline CDR1 reads SGHNT; CDR2 reads YYREEE (reference sequence). Unmatched junction bases numbered 10, after V lost 4 bases and J lost 4 bases. DNA for the CDR3: TGTGCCAGCAGCCTGTGGGGACTAGCGGGACGTAGCACCGGGGAGCTGTTTTTT. The encoded protein is CASSLWGLAGRSTGELFF.

The chain couples TRBV4-2 to TRBJ2-1; D not resolved. V was trimmed by 4 bases and J by 0 bases, leaving 10 bases between them. The CDR3 is 15 residues long. Germline V gene sequence: CDR1 LGHNA, CDR2 YNFKEQ. CDR3 in DNA: TGTGCCAGCAGCCCCGGACCGAGCTCCTACAATGAGCAGTTCTTC. Protein sequence: CASSPGPSSYNEQFF.

This clone came up a few times. This chain uses TRBV6-1 with TRBJ1-1; TRBD1 might be the D (6 bases). The V end lost 6 bases, the J end lost 0 bases, and 11 bases lay between the germline ends. The V gene's germline CDR1 is MNHNS and CDR2 SASEGT. The CDR3 contains 14 residues. The CDR3 is CASRPGQLNTEAFF. CDR3 DNA: TGTGCCAGCAGACCCGGACAGTTGAACACTGAAGCTTTCTTT.

The chain couples TRBV5-5 to TRBJ1-6; unclear D gene. The CDR3 has 13 amino acids. Germline V gene lookup returns CDR1 SGHKS and CDR2 YYEKEE (reference sequence). V shed 3 bases and J shed 7 bases, with 8 bases lying between them. The CDR3 loop is CASSSSGNSPLHF. CDR3 DNA sequence: TGTGCCAGCAGCTCGAGTGGAAATTCACCCCTCCACTTT.

This chain links TRBV7-8 with TRBJ2-5; the D gene is possibly TRBD2 (5 bases). This CDR3 has 14 amino acids. Germline assignment: CDR1 SGHVS and CDR2 FQNEAQ. V lost 1 base to trimming and J lost 4 bases, with 10 bases between them. The CDR3 loop reads CASSLGGSRETQYF. CDR3 nucleotide sequence: TGTGCCAGCAGCTTAGGAGGGAGCCGAGAGACCCAGTACTTC.

The gene calls are TRBV19 and TRBJ1-5; no clear D gene. CDR3 size: 15 residues. V shed 3 bases and J shed 3 bases, with 12 bases lying between them. Germline lookup yields CDR1 LNHDA and CDR2 SQIVND (reference sequence). CDR3 DNA: TGTGCCAGTAGTATTGGTTCGGGGAACAATCAGCCCCAGCATTTT. Translation gives CASSIGSGNNQPQHF.

V and J are TRBV9 and TRBJ1-1; D ambiguous. Germline values: CDR1 SGDLS, CDR2 YYNGEE. The germline V and J ends were trimmed by 3 bases and 0 bases, with 6 bases remaining between them. This CDR3 is 13 amino acids long. CDR3 in amino acids: CASSDGVNTEAFF. CDR3 nucleotides: TGTGCCAGCAGCGACGGTGTGAACACTGAAGCTTTCTTT.

The CDR3 sequence: CASSSGTGGVRLFF. The CDR3 DNA reads as TGTGCCAGCAGCTCCGGGACAGGGGGTGTTAGACTGTTTTTT. The V call is TRBV7-9, the J call TRBJ1-4; 11 bases map to TRBD1. Trimming at V came to 4 bases and at J to 13 bases, leaving 8 bases not matched to a gene. The length of the CDR3 is 14 residues. CDR1 is SEHNR and CDR2 is FQNEAQ in the germline V gene (reference sequence).

DNA for the CDR3: TGTGCCAGCAGACGGAAGATTGAGAAGGGTTCACCCCTCCACTTT. Translating it yields CASRRKIEKGSPLHF. J is TRBJ1-6 and V is TRBV6-5; D remains ambiguous. The CDR3 consists of 15 residues. Trimming shortened V by 6 bases and J by 9 bases, and 18 bases separated the two germline ends. CDR1 is MNHEY and CDR2 is SVGAGI in the germline V gene.

The V gene is TRBV19, the J gene TRBJ1-3, with D perhaps matching TRBD1 (5 bases). The CDR3 contains 17 residues. Germline V gene sequence: CDR1 LNHDA, CDR2 SQIVND (reference sequence). Trimming removed 3 bases from V and 0 bases from J, with 15 bases in between. The CDR3 spells CASSIPQGFGSGNTIYF. CDR3 nucleotides: TGTGCCAGTAGTATCCCCCAGGGTTTTGGCTCTGGAAACACCATATATTTT.

This clone was seen only a few times. The chain is built from TRBV19 and TRBJ2-1; the D gene is possibly TRBD1 (5 bases). CDR1 and CDR2 (germline): LNHDA, SQIVND (reference sequence). V lost 9 bases and J 8 bases, leaving 17 bases between the germline ends. This CDR3 spans 13 amino acids. For the CDR3, the DNA is TGTGCCAGCAGACCAGGGAATGGGGATGAGCAGTTCTTC. It codes for CASRPGNGDEQFF. Full variable domain (missing parts from reference TRBV19 and TRBJ2-1): DGGITQSPKYLFRKEGQNVTLSCEQNLNHDAMYWYRQDPGQGLRLIYYSQIVNDFQKGDIAEGYSVSREKKESFPLTVTSAQKNPTAFYLCASRPGNGDEQFFGPGTRLTVL.

This clone was detected only once. The chain recombines TRBV10-2 with TRBJ2-1, with 13 bases that match TRBD2. The CDR3 has 16 residues. V lost 3 bases and J lost 4; bases outside the gene matches: 3. From germline, CDR1 is WSHSY and CDR2 SAAADI. CDR3: CASSDRLAGGYNEQFF. Here the CDR3 DNA reads TGCGCCAGCAGTGACAGACTAGCGGGAGGATACAATGAGCAGTTCTTC.

This chain connects TRBV7-2 to TRBJ1-2, with 7 bases aligning to TRBD1. Trimming at V came to 1 base and at J to 4 bases, leaving 6 bases not matched to a gene. The germline gives CDR1 SGHTA, CDR2 FQGNSA. CDR3 length: 15 amino acids. CDR3 in amino acids: CASSLDYRGTYGYTF. The CDR3 region has the DNA TGTGCCAGCAGCTTAGATTACAGGGGTACCTATGGCTACACCTTC.

The CDR3 protein is CASSYRWVTLGNEQFF. CDR3 bases: TGTGCCAGCAGTTACCGGTGGGTCACCCTCGGCAATGAGCAGTTCTTC. The rearrangement links TRBV6-5 to TRBJ2-1; D is uncertain. Looked up from germline, CDR1 is MNHEY and CDR2 is SVGAGI. V was trimmed by 2 bases and J by 6 bases, leaving 17 bases between them. The CDR3 is 16 amino acids.

This chain uses TRBV4-3 with TRBJ2-1; 7 bases match TRBD2. This CDR3 contains 14 residues. Trimming cost V 1 base and J 7 bases; bases outside gene matches: 4. The V gene's germline CDR1 is LGHNA and CDR2 YSLEER. For the CDR3, the DNA is TGCGCCAGCAGCCAAGTTGCCGGGAGGAATGAGCAGTTCTTC. It codes for CASSQVAGRNEQFF.